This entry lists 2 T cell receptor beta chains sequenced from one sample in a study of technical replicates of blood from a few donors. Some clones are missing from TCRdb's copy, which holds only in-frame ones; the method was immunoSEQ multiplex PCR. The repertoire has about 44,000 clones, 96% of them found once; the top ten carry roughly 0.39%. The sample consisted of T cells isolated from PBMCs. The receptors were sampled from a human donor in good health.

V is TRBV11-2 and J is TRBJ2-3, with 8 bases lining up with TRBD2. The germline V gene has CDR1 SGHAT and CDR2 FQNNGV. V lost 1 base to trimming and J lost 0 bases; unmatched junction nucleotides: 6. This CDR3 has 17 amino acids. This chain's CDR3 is CASSLAGSSGSTDTQYF. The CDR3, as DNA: TGTGCCAGCAGCTTAGCTGGGTCTAGCGGGAGCACAGATACGCAGTATTTT.

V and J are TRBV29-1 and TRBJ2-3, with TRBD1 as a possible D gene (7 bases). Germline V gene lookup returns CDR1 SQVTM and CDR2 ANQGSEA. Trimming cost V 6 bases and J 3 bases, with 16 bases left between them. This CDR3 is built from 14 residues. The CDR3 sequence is CSVLGTAGTDTQYF. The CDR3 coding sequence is TGCAGCGTCCTCGGGACAGCGGGTACAGATACGCAGTATTTT.